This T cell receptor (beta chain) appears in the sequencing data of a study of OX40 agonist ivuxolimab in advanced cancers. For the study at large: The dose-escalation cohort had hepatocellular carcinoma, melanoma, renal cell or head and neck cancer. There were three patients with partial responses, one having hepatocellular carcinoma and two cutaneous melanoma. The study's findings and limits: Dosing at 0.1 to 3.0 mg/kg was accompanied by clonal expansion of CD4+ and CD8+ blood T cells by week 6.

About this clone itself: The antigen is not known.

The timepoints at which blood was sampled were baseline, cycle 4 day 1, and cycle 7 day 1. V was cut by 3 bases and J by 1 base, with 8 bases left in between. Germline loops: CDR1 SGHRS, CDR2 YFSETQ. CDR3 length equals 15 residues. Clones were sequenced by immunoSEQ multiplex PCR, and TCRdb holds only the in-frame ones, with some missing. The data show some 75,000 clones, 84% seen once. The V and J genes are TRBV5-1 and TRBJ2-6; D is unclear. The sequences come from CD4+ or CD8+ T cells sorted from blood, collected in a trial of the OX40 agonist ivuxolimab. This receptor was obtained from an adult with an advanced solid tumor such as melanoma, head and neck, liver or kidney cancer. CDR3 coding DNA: TGCGCCAGCAGCTCCTGGAATTCTGGGGCCAACGTCCTGACTTTC. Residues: CASSSWNSGANVLTF.